The clone carrying this TCR beta chain was counted many times. Its antigen remains unknown. This CDR3 region has 14 residues. Trimming removed 4 bases from V and 2 bases from J, with 11 bases in between. Individual cDNA molecules were tagged with unique molecular identifiers, the study reported. TCRdb re-derived calls from the 5' RACE reads in MiXCR, one entry per CDR3 protein. The repertoire consists of some 28,000 distinct CDR3 sequences, with roughly 5.8% occurring once and the leading ten covering roughly 5.4%. The data were obtained in a study of early T cells in non-severe SARS-CoV-2 infection. Background on the study: Whole-blood bulk RNA, unsorted, was sequenced, and chains were unpaired.

Regarding the study as a whole: Anti-spike CD8 responses were favored by VDJdb matching, which missed private and CD4 specificities.

The receptor's source is an adult who was a healthcare worker with PCR-confirmed SARS-CoV-2 infection or an uninfected control (not recorded which). The chain combines TRBV12-3 or TRBV12-4 with TRBJ1-2, with D possibly being TRBD1 (6 bases). Sequences were obtained from whole blood. In DNA form, the CDR3 reads TGTGCCAGCAGTTGGACAGACAACAACTATGGCTACACCTTC. This translates into CASSWTDNNYGYTF.